This entry is about one TCR beta chain. Its specificity is not known. Germline V gene lookup returns CDR1 MNHEY and CDR2 SVGAGI. The germline V and J ends were trimmed by 6 bases and 0 bases, with 8 bases remaining between them. The CDR3 is 13 residues long. These data are taken from a study of T cell responses to AZD1222 COVID-19 vaccine. Study findings and constraints: Scientists sampled the repertoires only once the peak T cell response had passed.

The protocol was immunoSEQ multiplex PCR, while the TCRdb copy is restricted to in-frame clones and leaves out a portion. Of roughly 130,000 clones in the sample, approximately 86% were seen once. The origin of this receptor is an adult in good health. This specimen consisted of peripheral blood, obtained on day 0 of AZD1222 vaccination. This rearrangement joins TRBV6-5 to TRBJ2-5, with a weak D call TRBD2 (5 bases). CDR3 residues: CASSYGDQETQYF. In DNA form, the CDR3 reads TGTGCCAGCAGCTACGGGGACCAAGAGACCCAGTACTTC.